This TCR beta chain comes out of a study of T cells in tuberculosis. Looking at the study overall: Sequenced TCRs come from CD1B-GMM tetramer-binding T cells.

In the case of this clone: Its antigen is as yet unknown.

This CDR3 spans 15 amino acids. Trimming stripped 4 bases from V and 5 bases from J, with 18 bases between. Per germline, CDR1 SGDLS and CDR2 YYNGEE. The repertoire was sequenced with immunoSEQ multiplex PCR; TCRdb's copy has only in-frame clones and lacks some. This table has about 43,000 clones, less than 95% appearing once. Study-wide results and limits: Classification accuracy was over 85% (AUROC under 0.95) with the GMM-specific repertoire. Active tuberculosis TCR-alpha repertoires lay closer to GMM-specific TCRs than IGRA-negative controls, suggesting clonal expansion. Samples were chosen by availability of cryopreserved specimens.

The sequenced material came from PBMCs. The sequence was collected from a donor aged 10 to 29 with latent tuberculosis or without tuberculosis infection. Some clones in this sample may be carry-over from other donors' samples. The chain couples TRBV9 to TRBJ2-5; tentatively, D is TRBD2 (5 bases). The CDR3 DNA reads TGTGCCAGCAGCCGCTCGTCGGGGTCGGAGGAGACCCAGTACTTC. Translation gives CASSRSSGSEETQYF.